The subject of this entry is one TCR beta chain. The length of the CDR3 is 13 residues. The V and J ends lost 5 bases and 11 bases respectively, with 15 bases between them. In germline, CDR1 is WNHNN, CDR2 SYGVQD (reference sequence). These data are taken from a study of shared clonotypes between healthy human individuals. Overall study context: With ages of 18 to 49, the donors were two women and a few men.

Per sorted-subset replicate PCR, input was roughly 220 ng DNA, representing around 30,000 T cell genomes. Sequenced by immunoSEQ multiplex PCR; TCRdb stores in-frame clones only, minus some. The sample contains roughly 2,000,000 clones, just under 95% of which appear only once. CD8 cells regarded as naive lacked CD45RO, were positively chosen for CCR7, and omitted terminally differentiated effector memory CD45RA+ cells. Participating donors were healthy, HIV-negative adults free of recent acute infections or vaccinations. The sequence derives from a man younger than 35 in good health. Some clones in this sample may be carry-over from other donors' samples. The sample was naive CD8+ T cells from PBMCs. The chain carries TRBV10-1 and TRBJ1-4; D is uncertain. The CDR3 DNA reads TGCGCCAGCAGTCCGGCGGCGGCGGGCAAACTGTTTTTT. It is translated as CASSPAAAGKLFF.